This TCR beta chain appears in the sequencing data of a study of immune evolution from preneoplasia to lung adenocarcinoma. As regards this clone: The antigen is undetermined.

TCRdb's table, derived via immunoSEQ multiplex PCR, lists solely in-frame clones and lacks some. The sample consists of tens of thousands of clones, more than 60% of them appearing once. The V end lost 9 bases, the J end lost 5 bases, and 10 bases lay between the germline ends. The germline V gene encodes CDR1 MNHEY and CDR2 SVGAGI. The CDR3 is 11 residues long. Overall study results and limits: T cell clonality was higher in KRAS-mutant than EGFR-mutant or wild-type nodules.

Sequencing was carried out using FFPE invasive lung adenocarcinoma tissue. This sequence was found in a person aged 55-75 years with lung adenocarcinoma. V is TRBV6-5 and J is TRBJ2-5; possible D gene TRBD1, 6 bases. The CDR3 sequence: CASTGHETQYF. CDR3 bases: TGTGCCAGTACAGGGCACGAGACCCAGTACTTC.